The 28 T cell receptor beta chains given below trace back to one sample, sequenced in a study of beta chain features in type 1 diabetes. Expressed TCRB transcripts were sequenced, since all the RNA that had been isolated was reverse transcribed. Libraries were prepared by immunoSEQ multiplex PCR; TCRdb keeps only in-frame clonotypes and omits some of them. The sample lists more than 300,000 clones; approximately 12% were seen once. What was sequenced was naive CD4+ T cells from blood. The receptors derive from a man between 18 and 29 years old in good health.

The sample holds a few counts of this clone. The chain recombines TRBV23-1 with TRBJ2-1; D not resolved. TRBV23-1 counts as an open reading frame of uncertain function. V lost 2 bases and J lost 3, with 8 bases in between. The CDR3 has 14 amino acids. CDR3 nucleotide sequence: TGCGCCAGCAGTCAAGTCATCAGCTACAATGAGCAGTTCTTC. This sequence encodes CASSQVISYNEQFF.

The V call is TRBV7-9, the J call TRBJ1-2; 8 positions match TRBD1. This CDR3 spans 14 amino acids. Germline CDR1 SEHNR, CDR2 FQNEAQ (reference sequence). V lost 5 bases to trimming and J lost 4 bases; unmatched junction nucleotides: 6. CDR3 sequence (DNA): TGTGCCAGCAGCCCGGGACAGGTCACCTATGGCTACACCTTC. Translated: CASSPGQVTYGYTF.

This clone was counted a few times. The chain recombines TRBV5-6 with TRBJ1-2, with a tentative D call TRBD1 (5 bases). V was cut by 4 bases and J by 0 bases, with 10 bases left in between. This CDR3 has 14 residues. CDR1 and CDR2 from the germline V gene are SGHDT and YYEEEE. Written as DNA, the CDR3 is TGTGCCAGCAGCGAGGACACGGCTAACTATGGCTACACCTTC. Protein sequence: CASSEDTANYGYTF.

In this sample, this clone turned up a few times. This chain links TRBV2 with TRBJ2-7, with D hard to call. With 1 base removed from V and 2 bases from J, the gap between germline ends came to 3 bases. Looked up from germline, CDR1 is SNHLY and CDR2 is FYNNEI. CDR3 size: 12 residues. CDR3 DNA: TGTGCCAGCAGTGAAGTTACCTACGAGCAGTACTTC. Translated, it gives CASSEVTYEQYF.

This clone has only a few counts. The chain uses TRBV30 and TRBJ2-1; TRBD2 agrees at 12 bases. Germline lookup yields CDR1 GTSNPN and CDR2 SVGIG (reference sequence). The CDR3 extends over 13 amino acids. V lost 8 bases to trimming and J lost 2 bases; unmatched junction nucleotides: 1. The CDR3 region has the DNA TGTGCCCTAGCGGGGGGGACCTACAATGAGCAGTTCTTC. It codes for CALAGGTYNEQFF.

This sequence joins TRBV27 and TRBJ1-1, with D maybe TRBD1 (6 bases). This CDR3 is 17 amino acids long. Germline CDR1 and CDR2: MNHEY and SMNVEV (reference sequence). Trimming took off 0 bases at V and 0 bases at J, with 14 bases between the two ends. The CDR3 nucleotides read TGTGCCAGCAGTTTATCTCGGGGAGGGGGAATGAACACTGAAGCTTTCTTT. Encoded protein: CASSLSRGGGMNTEAFF.

The chain links TRBV29-1 to TRBJ2-1; D might be TRBD1 (5 bases). The ends were cut back, 4 bases at V and 3 bases at J, with 25 bases in the middle. The CDR3 contains 18 residues. Germline values: CDR1 SQVTM, CDR2 ANQGSEA. CDR3 bases: TGCAGCGTTGGAGAGAGGAACAGACAGCGATTAGACTACAATGAGCAGTTCTTC. Residues: CSVGERNRQRLDYNEQFF.

The V and J genes are TRBV5-1 and TRBJ2-1; 9 nucleotides match TRBD1. This CDR3 is 15 amino acids long. Trimming removed 3 bases from V and 5 bases from J; junction bases left unmatched: 6. Germline CDR1 reads SGHRS; CDR2 reads YFSETQ. The CDR3 loop is CASSYRDRVDNEQFF. CDR3 DNA sequence: TGCGCCAGCAGCTACCGGGACAGGGTGGACAATGAGCAGTTCTTC.

The chain joins TRBV4-2 to TRBJ2-1, with 8 bases lining up with TRBD2. The CDR3 is 20 residues long. Germline V gene sequence: CDR1 LGHNA, CDR2 YNFKEQ. J lost 2 bases, V lost 4 bases, and 19 bases had no gene match. CDR3 loop: CASSPLAGSYNPITYNEQFF. In DNA, the CDR3 is TGTGCCAGCAGCCCTTTAGCGGGGTCCTACAATCCTATCACCTACAATGAGCAGTTCTTC.

The CDR3 loop is CASSIGRGGGAPDTQYF. CDR3 nucleotides: TGTGCCAGTAGTATAGGCCGCGGCGGGGGGGCCCCAGATACGCAGTATTTT. The chain has TRBV19 and TRBJ2-3; TRBD2 matches at 9 bases. In germline, CDR1 is LNHDA, CDR2 SQIVND (reference sequence). This CDR3 spans 17 amino acids. V trimming: 1 base; J trimming: 4 bases; junction bases outside the gene matches: 9.

This rearrangement joins TRBV4-3 to TRBJ1-5; D uncertain. The CDR3 sequence is 16 residues long. V lost 1 base and J lost 1, with 11 bases in between. Germline-derived CDR1 and CDR2 are LGHNA and YSLEER. The CDR3 spells CASSQGEARSNQPQHF. The DNA of the CDR3 is TGCGCCAGCAGCCAAGGGGAGGCAAGGAGCAATCAGCCCCAGCATTTT.

This chain joins TRBV9 and TRBJ2-2; TRBD2 aligns across 8 bases. This CDR3 has 14 amino acids. The trim removed 0 bases at V and 8 bases at J, leaving 3 bases unmatched. Germline CDR1 is SGDLS and CDR2 is YYNGEE. The CDR3 DNA follows: TGTGCCAGCAGCGTAGGCGGGGGGTCTGGGGAGCTGTTTTTT. This translates into CASSVGGGSGELFF.

There are a few counts of this clone. The V call is TRBV30, the J call TRBJ2-2; 8 bases are a match to TRBD1. Germline V CDR1 and CDR2: GTSNPN, SVGIG (reference sequence). The CDR3 extends over 16 amino acids. The J segment lost 1 base and the V segment lost 5 bases, leaving 9 bases of the junction unmatched. The CDR3 spells CAWGRGHLLNTGELFF. As DNA, the CDR3 is TGTGCCTGGGGCAGGGGGCACCTACTGAACACCGGGGAGCTGTTTTTT.

The genes are TRBV7-3 and TRBJ2-3; perhaps TRBD1 as D (7 bases). This CDR3 is built from 16 residues. V lost 2 bases, J lost 3 bases, and 15 bases lay in between. Germline assignment: CDR1 SGHTA and CDR2 FQGTGA. For the CDR3, the DNA is TGTGCCAGCAGCTTAGTTGGGGCAGGGGGGACAGATACGCAGTATTTT. This gives the protein CASSLVGAGGTDTQYF. The full variable domain, rest sourced from reference TRBV7-3 and TRBJ2-3, is GAGVSQTPSNKVTEKGKYVELRCDPISGHTALYWYRQSLGQGPEFLIYFQGTGAADDSGLPNDRFFAVRPEGSVSTLKIQRTERGDSAVYLCASSLVGAGGTDTQYFGPGTRLTVL.

The chain uses TRBV4-1 and TRBJ1-1; TRBD1 might be the D (6 bases). V was clipped by 4 bases and J by 1 base, with 10 bases between them. This CDR3 has 14 residues. Germline values: CDR1 MGHRA, CDR2 YSYEKL. The CDR3 is CASSLGQRNTEAFF. The CDR3, as DNA: TGCGCCAGCAGCCTAGGACAGAGGAACACTGAAGCTTTCTTT.

The chain links TRBV7-2 to TRBJ2-5; D uncertain. CDR1 and CDR2 (germline): SGHTA, FQGNSA. This CDR3 has 14 amino acids. Trimming took off 3 bases at V and 1 base at J, with 9 bases between the two ends. CDR3 DNA: TGTGCCAGCAGCTTTGGTGGTAGCCAAGAGACCCAGTACTTC. Translated: CASSFGGSQETQYF.

This clone was found a few times. The gene calls are TRBV7-3 and TRBJ2-3; 8 positions match TRBD2. Germline loops: CDR1 SGHTA, CDR2 FQGTGA. CDR3 length: 15 amino acids. The J segment lost 1 base and the V segment lost 5 bases, leaving 5 bases of the junction unmatched. CDR3: CASSRKTSGTDTQYF. CDR3 DNA: TGTGCCAGCAGCAGAAAGACTAGCGGCACAGATACGCAGTATTTT.

Worth noting for this clone: Other DNA sequences in the same sample also yield this CDR3. CDR3 sequence: CASSAGLAGGGQETQYF. CDR3 DNA sequence: TGTGCCAGCAGCGCGGGACTAGCGGGGGGAGGCCAAGAGACCCAGTACTTC. The chain uses TRBV9 and TRBJ2-5; the match to TRBD2 covers 15 bases. V lost 3 bases and J lost 1; bases outside the gene matches: 4. The CDR3 loop spans 17 amino acids. In germline, CDR1 is SGDLS, CDR2 YYNGEE.

The CDR3: CASSQVPGQGQGGYTF. In DNA form, the CDR3 reads TGTGCCAGCAGCCAAGTCCCGGGACAGGGGCAGGGGGGCTACACCTTC. The chain employs TRBV14 and TRBJ1-2; TRBD1 matches at 10 bases. The J segment lost 8 bases and the V segment lost 1 base, leaving 10 bases of the junction unmatched. CDR1 is SGHDN and CDR2 is FVKESK in the germline V gene. The CDR3 runs 16 residues.

V usage is TRBV7-9 and J usage is TRBJ2-6; possible D gene TRBD1, 5 bases. The CDR3 is made up of 17 amino acids. The germline CDR1 and CDR2 sequences are SEHNR and FQNEAQ (reference sequence). Trimming removed 3 bases from V and 0 bases from J, with 12 bases in between. The CDR3, as DNA: TGTGCCAGCAGCTTCCGAGACAGACCCTCTGGGGCCAACGTCCTGACTTTC. As protein: CASSFRDRPSGANVLTF.

This chain links TRBV10-3 with TRBJ1-2; the match to TRBD1 covers 8 bases. The CDR3 is 11 amino acids. Unmatched junction bases numbered 2, after V lost 8 bases and J lost 6 bases. In germline, CDR1 is ENHRY, CDR2 SYGVKD. The CDR3 region has the DNA TGTGCCATCCGGGGACAGGATGGCTACACCTTC. Protein product: CAIRGQDGYTF.

This rearrangement joins TRBV18 to TRBJ1-1; TRBD1 matches at 8 bases. The CDR3 has 13 residues. V lost 3 bases and J lost 7; bases outside the gene matches: 4. Per germline, CDR1 KGHSH and CDR2 LQKENI. CDR3 sequence reads: CASSPQGAIEAFF. CDR3 nucleotide sequence: TGTGCCAGCTCACCTCAGGGGGCGATTGAAGCTTTCTTT.

CDR3: CASSVQGTSSYNEQFF. CDR3 nucleotides: TGTGCCAGCAGCGTACAGGGGACTAGCTCCTACAATGAGCAGTTCTTC. The V gene is TRBV9, the J gene TRBJ2-1; 8 bases are shared with TRBD2. The CDR3 has 16 residues. The germline gives CDR1 SGDLS, CDR2 YYNGEE. The trim removed 1 base at V and 0 bases at J, leaving 3 bases unmatched.

The sample holds a few counts of this clone. The rearrangement uses TRBV4-2 and TRBJ2-3, with a weak D call TRBD2 (6 bases). The germline V gene encodes CDR1 LGHNA and CDR2 YNFKEQ. Trimming stripped 3 bases from V and 0 bases from J, with 10 bases between. This CDR3 is 15 amino acids long. The DNA for the CDR3 is TGTGCCAGCAGCCATCGTCGGGGGAGCACAGATACGCAGTATTTT. Protein product: CASSHRRGSTDTQYF.

This chain links TRBV30 with TRBJ1-2; 7 nucleotides match TRBD1. The CDR3 length is 11 residues. Per germline, CDR1 GTSNPN and CDR2 SVGIG (reference sequence). J gave up 8 bases and V 3 bases, and 3 bases lay outside the gene matches. In DNA form, the CDR3 reads TGTGCCTGGAGATTAGGGGGCGGCTACACCTTC. It yields the protein CAWRLGGGYTF.

In its sample, this clone was seen a few times. The rearrangement uses TRBV5-6 and TRBJ1-2, with D hard to call. Looked up from germline, CDR1 is SGHDT and CDR2 is YYEEEE. This CDR3 is 12 amino acids long. V lost 0 bases and J lost 8, with 8 bases in between. DNA for the CDR3: TGTGCCAGCAGCTTGGACCTTGGCGGCTACACCTTC. It translates to CASSLDLGGYTF.

This clone occurred a few times. The gene calls are TRBV30 and TRBJ2-5; D gene uncertain. CDR1 is GTSNPN and CDR2 is SVGIG in the germline V gene (reference sequence). Trimming removed 4 bases at V and 5 bases at J, with 11 bases between. This CDR3 is built from 12 residues. The CDR3: CAWIKEIETQYF. For the CDR3, the DNA is TGTGCCTGGATAAAGGAGATCGAGACCCAGTACTTC.

This chain joins TRBV28 and TRBJ2-4; the match to TRBD1 covers 7 bases. This CDR3 is 17 amino acids long. Per germline, CDR1 MDHEN and CDR2 SYDVKM. With 5 bases clipped from V and 1 base from J, the junction kept 11 bases outside the gene matches. Written as DNA, the CDR3 is TGTGCCAGCAGTGCGGGCAGGGGGTCGAGGGCCAAAAACATTCAGTACTTC. This encodes CASSAGRGSRAKNIQYF.